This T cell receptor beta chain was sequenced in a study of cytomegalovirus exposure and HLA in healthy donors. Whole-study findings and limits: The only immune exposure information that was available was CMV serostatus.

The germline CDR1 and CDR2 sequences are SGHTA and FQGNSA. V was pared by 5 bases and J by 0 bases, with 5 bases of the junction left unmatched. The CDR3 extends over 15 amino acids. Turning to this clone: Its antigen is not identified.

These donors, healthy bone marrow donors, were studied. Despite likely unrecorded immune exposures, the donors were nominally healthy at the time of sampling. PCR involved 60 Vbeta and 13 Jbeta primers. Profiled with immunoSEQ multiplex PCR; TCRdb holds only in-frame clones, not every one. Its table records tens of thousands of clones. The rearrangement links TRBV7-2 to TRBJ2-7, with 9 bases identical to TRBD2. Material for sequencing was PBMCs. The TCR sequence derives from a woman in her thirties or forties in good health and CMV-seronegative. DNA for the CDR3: TGTGCCAGCAGCCCCTTAGCGGGGGTCTCCTACGAGCAGTACTTC. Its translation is CASSPLAGVSYEQYF.